This T cell receptor beta chain was sequenced during a study of T-cell memory formation after mild COVID-19. Findings and limits, study-wide: Clones that contracted clustered mainly in CM and EM if CD4+ and in EMRA if CD8+.

Per germline, CDR1 MDHEN and CDR2 SYDVKM. V lost 8 bases, J lost 4 bases, and 14 bases lay in between. The CDR3 extends over 14 amino acids. Of note for this clonotype: Its antigen is unidentified.

TCRdb reprocessed the 5' RACE reads via MiXCR and lists one record per CDR3 protein. The sample has approximately 350,000 distinct CDR3 sequences; over 10% are singletons. What was sequenced was PBMCs or a T cell subset sorted from them (not recorded which). This receptor was obtained from a man younger than 35 who had mild COVID-19 (a few samples of this study predate the infection). Cell type and time point are not known. The V gene is TRBV28, the J gene TRBJ1-4; weak D call: TRBD1 (5 bases). CDR3 DNA: TGTGCCAGCGGCAGGGCCAGATTTAATGAAAAACTGTTTTTT. It codes for CASGRARFNEKLFF.